This passage covers 7 T cell receptor beta chains from one sample sequenced in a study of PD-1 blockade in classical Hodgkin lymphoma. Generated by immunoSEQ multiplex PCR, the TCRdb table keeps only in-frame clones and is missing some. This table has about 41,000 clones, around 69% appearing once. Time point described: cycle 4 day 1 (C4D1), after more than 5 weeks of nivolumab. Autologous stem cell transplantation was followed by relapse in every patient, and brentuximab vedotin exposure varied. This material consisted of peripheral blood mononuclear cells (PBMCs), taken before the fourth cycle of nivolumab. These TCRs come from a human donor with classical Hodgkin lymphoma.

V gene TRBV2 combines with J gene TRBJ1-2; D unclear. The V end lost 7 bases, the J end lost 5 bases, and 11 bases lay between the germline ends. This CDR3 has 12 amino acids. Germline values: CDR1 SNHLY, CDR2 FYNNEI. CDR3 sequence (DNA): TGTGCCAGCACCCTGACGGTATATGGCTACACCTTC. The encoded protein is CASTLTVYGYTF.

The genes are TRBV6-1 and TRBJ1-2; 7 bases agree with TRBD1. The CDR3 has 12 amino acids. Germline V gene lookup returns CDR1 MNHNS and CDR2 SASEGT. The V gene end was trimmed by 10 bases and the J gene end by 7 bases; junction bases not matched to a gene: 9. The CDR3 loop reads CATNDREGGYTF. CDR3 coding DNA: TGTGCCACCAACGACAGGGAGGGTGGCTACACCTTC.

Only one count was recorded for this clone. This chain joins TRBV29-1 and TRBJ2-7; tentatively, D is TRBD1 or TRBD2 (5 bases each). CDR3 length: 11 amino acids. Germline V gives CDR1 SQVTM, CDR2 ANQGSEA. The ends were cut back, 7 bases at V and 4 bases at J, with 11 bases in the middle. The CDR3 DNA sequence: TGCAGCGCGGACACGGGGTACGAGCAGTACTTC. Its translation is CSADTGYEQYF.

This chain connects TRBV28 to TRBJ1-6, with TRBD1 identical over 7 bases. The germline V gene encodes CDR1 MDHEN and CDR2 SYDVKM. The length of the CDR3 is 16 residues. V lost 4 bases to trimming and J lost 10 bases; unmatched junction nucleotides: 13. The CDR3 DNA sequence: TGTGCCAGCAGTTCAGCGAGGGGGCCCGTGGGGTCACCCCTCCACTTT. It encodes CASSSARGPVGSPLHF.

This clone has only a few counts. The genes are TRBV5-1 and TRBJ2-7; D unclear. Germline V CDR1 and CDR2: SGHRS, YFSETQ. This CDR3 is built from 15 residues. V was shortened by 1 base and J by 6 bases, with 17 bases between the two germline ends. The CDR3 DNA sequence: TGCGCCAGCAGCTTGAGGCCATCCCGCCCCCGCGAGCAGTACTTC. It yields the protein CASSLRPSRPREQYF.

This rearrangement joins TRBV5-8 to TRBJ2-2, with TRBD1 identical over 10 bases. Germline-derived CDR1 and CDR2 are SGHTS and YDEGEE. The trim removed 4 bases at V and 7 bases at J, leaving 7 bases unmatched. This CDR3 is 15 amino acids long. The CDR3 sequence is CASSARTGGIGELFF. The CDR3 bases are TGTGCCAGCAGCGCGAGGACAGGGGGTATCGGGGAGCTGTTTTTT.

This rearrangement joins TRBV29-1 to TRBJ2-3; either TRBD1 or TRBD2 may supply D (5 bases each). Germline V gene lookup returns CDR1 SQVTM and CDR2 ANQGSEA. Trimming took off 4 bases at V and 5 bases at J, with 10 bases between the two ends. This CDR3 spans 12 amino acids. CDR3 in amino acids: CSVGGSGDTQYF. The CDR3 nucleotides read TGCAGCGTTGGGGGGTCGGGAGATACGCAGTATTTT.